The rows below give T cell receptor beta chains drawn from one sample of a study of T cell clonotyping in hematopoietic cell transplantation. This table comes from immunoSEQ multiplex PCR, and its TCRdb copy is limited to in-frame clones, with some not included. The sample consists of tens of thousands of clones, around three quarters of them appearing once. The sequencing used peripheral blood mononuclear cells, collected before stem cell transplant. The receptors shown here come from a woman aged 25 to 39 with chronic myeloid leukemia. Some clones in this sample may be carry-over from other donors' samples. CDR3s leave out the opening cysteine and the closing phenylalanine or tryptophan. The order of the fields is J gene, V gene, CDR3 protein.

TRBJ2-7 TRBV6-5 ASSDSRAYEQY
TRBJ1-1 TRBV6-5 ASSPFKDTEAF
TRBJ2-5 TRBV10-2 ASSERASGVGETQY
TRBJ1-1 TRBV5-1 ASTSFAAGTEAF
TRBJ1-1 TRBV12-5 ASGLAKQGGTEAF
TRBJ2-3 TRBV29-1 SVKRGDLSDTQY
TRBJ2-7 TRBV19 AKCPRRGFSYEQY
TRBJ2-7 TRBV7-6 ASSSIRGREQY
TRBJ1-4 TRBV7-9 ASSRRDSEIEKLF
TRBJ1-2 TRBV2 ASSEVSIYGYT
TRBJ2-1 TRBV5-1 ASSLAGQGDNEQF
TRBJ1-4 TRBV4-1 ASSRIGTVATNEKLF
TRBJ2-4 TRBV21-1 ATSGTAGLLAKNIQY
TRBJ1-6 TRBV2 ASSELPGGVSPLH
TRBJ2-1 TRBV28 ASSTYNEQF
TRBJ1-1 TRBV28 ASRQPGFLEAF
TRBJ1-3 TRBV2 ASRVRESSGNTIY
TRBJ1-4 TRBV7-6 ASSSTATTNEKLF
TRBJ2-5 TRBV4-1 ASSLGQGTQETQY
TRBJ2-1 TRBV7-9 AGAGGPDNEQF
TRBJ1-1 TRBV5-1 ASSRYGTGSAGAEAF
TRBJ2-7 TRBV5-1 ASSLAGRGSYEQY
TRBJ1-2 TRBV7-9 ASSSTFYGYT
TRBJ1-4 TRBV4-1 ASSQEARDEEKLF
TRBJ1-2 TRBV28 ASMGGLYGYT
TRBJ1-6 TRBV9 ASGGGPNSPLH
TRBJ1-6 TRBV30 AWRSDGYSPLH
TRBJ2-6 TRBV28 ASSLPTGGANNVLT
TRBJ1-4 TRBV6-5 ASGTGVTNEKLF
TRBJ1-1 TRBV19 ASSIGRYTEVF
TRBJ2-3 TRBV4-2 ASSYSGEITDTQY
TRBJ2-4 TRBV10-3 AISASGGASLAKNIQY
TRBJ1-1 TRBV25-1 ASSDPGTRSGNTEAF
TRBJ1-1 TRBV7-2 ASSLAIGRGRQMNTEAF
TRBJ1-3 TRBV7-9 ASSLAGYLGNTIY
TRBJ1-1 TRBV6-5 ASSYDRKNTEAF
TRBJ2-1 TRBV19 ASSNKRGPSGYNEQF
TRBJ1-6 TRBV19 ASKSQGRVNSPLH
TRBJ1-6 TRBV9 ASSIRGFRGRKASPLH
TRBJ1-3 TRBV7-9 ASSFGWGPSGNTIY
TRBJ2-7 TRBV5-1 ASSLWDRVEGRQYEQY
TRBJ1-5 TRBV7-6 ASSFISGSNQPQH
TRBJ2-7 TRBV9 ASSALQGQGEQY
TRBJ2-3 TRBV19 ASSTRQNTQY
TRBJ2-3 TRBV30 AWNGWPGDTDTQY
TRBJ1-1 TRBV10-3 AISASPGVPEAF
TRBJ2-3 TRBV28 ASLGGTSTDTQY
TRBJ1-1 TRBV6-5 ASSYARDGFNTEAF
TRBJ1-2 TRBV29-1 SVRADYYGYT
TRBJ1-2 TRBV5-1 AWGELDSYT